This T cell receptor beta chain was captured by sequencing in a study of blood T cell repertoires in COVID-19. About the research overall: Both acute and convalescent COVID-19 samples were obtained from the United States, Italy and Spain.

Concerning this clone: Other DNA sequences from this sample encode an identical CDR3 as well.

The CDR3 is 15 amino acids. The germline V and J ends were trimmed by 5 bases and 0 bases, with 10 bases remaining between them. Germline CDR1 LNHDA, CDR2 SQIVND (reference sequence). Participants spanned ages about 18 to 100 years and resided in about two dozen US areas. Recovered status applied to Cohort 3 donors who had two consecutive negative PCRs. It also applied to those with clearance or with symptom resolution. Assay: immunoSEQ multiplex PCR; the TCRdb copy retains only in-frame clones and omits some. Altogether 300,000 to 400,000 clones are present, around 90% being singletons, with the ten largest covering 2.6%.

The sample comprised PBMCs or T cells enriched from blood (not recorded which). The clonotype comes from a man in his sixties who had recovered from COVID-19. The genes are TRBV19 and TRBJ1-4; weak D call: TRBD1 (6 bases). The CDR3 DNA reads TGTGCCAGTAGTTCTAGACAGGCAACTAATGAAAAACTGTTTTTT. Protein: CASSSRQATNEKLFF.